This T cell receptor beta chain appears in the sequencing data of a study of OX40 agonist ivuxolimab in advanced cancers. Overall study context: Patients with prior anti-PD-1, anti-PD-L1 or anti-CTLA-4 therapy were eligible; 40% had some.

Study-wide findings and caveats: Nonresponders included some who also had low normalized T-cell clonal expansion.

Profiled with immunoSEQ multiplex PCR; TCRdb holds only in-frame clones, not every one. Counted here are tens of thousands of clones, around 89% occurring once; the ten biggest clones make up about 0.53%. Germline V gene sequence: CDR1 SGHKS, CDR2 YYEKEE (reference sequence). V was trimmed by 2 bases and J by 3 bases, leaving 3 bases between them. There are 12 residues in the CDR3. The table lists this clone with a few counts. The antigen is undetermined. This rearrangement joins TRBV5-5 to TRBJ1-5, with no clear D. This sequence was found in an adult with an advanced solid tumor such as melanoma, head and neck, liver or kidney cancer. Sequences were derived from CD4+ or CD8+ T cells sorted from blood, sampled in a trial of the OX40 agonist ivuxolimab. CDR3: CASSLLNQPQHF. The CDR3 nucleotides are TGTGCCAGCAGCTTACTCAATCAGCCCCAGCATTTT.